These T cell receptor beta chains were read from a single sample in a study of cytomegalovirus exposure and HLA in healthy donors. Using immunoSEQ multiplex PCR, the repertoire was profiled, and TCRdb retains in-frame clones only, with some absent. Among about 160,000 clones listed, roughly 85% were seen once. Sequencing was carried out using PBMCs. The source is a man between 18 and 29 years old in good health and CMV-seropositive. Both conserved end residues are part of each CDR3. D genes are given only for firm matches. The size of a clone is reported for some rows only, either as once, few or many, or as a class for expanded clones.

>TRBV6-5|TRBJ1-2|.|TRBD1
CASSQYRGLGSGYTF
TGTGCCAGCAGTCAATACAGGGGGCTTGGGAGTGGCTACACCTTC
>TRBV18|TRBJ1-1|.|TRBD1
CASSPTSPTGLRTEAFF
TGTGCCAGCTCACCCACAAGTCCGACAGGGTTGAGAACTGAAGCTTTCTTT
>TRBV28|TRBJ1-5|.|TRBD1
CASSRPGQIYSNQPQHF
TGTGCCAGCAGTCGCCCGGGACAGATTTATAGCAATCAGCCCCAGCATTTT
>TRBV6-5|TRBJ1-2|.|.
CASSPLGGVYGYTF
TGTGCCAGCAGTCCCTTAGGCGGGGTGTATGGCTACACCTTC
>TRBV5-8|TRBJ2-1|.|TRBD2
CASSFRLAESYNEQFF
TGTGCCAGCAGCTTTCGTCTAGCGGAGTCCTACAATGAGCAGTTCTTC
>TRBV5-3|TRBJ1-6|.|.
CARSLDTRSPLHF
TGTGCCAGAAGCTTGGACACCCGTTCACCCCTCCACTTT
>TRBV6-1|TRBJ1-2|.|.
CASSEATGGTNTF
TGTGCCAGCAGTGAAGCCACAGGCGGGACGAACACCTTC
>TRBV2|TRBJ1-5|once|.
CACEQGGNQPQHF
TGTGCCTGCGAACAGGGAGGCAATCAGCCCCAGCATTTT
>TRBV6-1|TRBJ1-5|.|TRBD1
CASSAYMGQNQPQHF
TGTGCCAGCAGTGCCTACATGGGACAGAATCAGCCCCAGCATTTT
>TRBV19|TRBJ2-3|once|.
CASSMGDSRRDTQYF
TGTGCCAGTAGTATGGGGGACTCCCGCAGAGATACGCAGTATTTT
>TRBV11-1|TRBJ1-3|.|.
CASSFQPGTGNTIYF
TGTGCCAGCAGCTTTCAACCCGGGACTGGAAACACCATATATTTT
>TRBV7-9|TRBJ2-1|few|.
CASSIKDRLEQFF
TGTGCCAGCAGCATCAAGGATAGACTGGAGCAGTTCTTC
>TRBV18|TRBJ2-7|.|TRBD1
CASSPRDRVIRQYF
TGTGCCAGCTCACCGCGGGACAGGGTGATAAGGCAGTACTTC
>TRBV27|TRBJ2-5|.|.
CASSLNREETQYF
TGTGCCAGCAGTTTGAACAGGGAAGAGACCCAGTACTTC
>TRBV21-1|TRBJ1-6|.|.
CASSPGRSSYNSPLHF
TGTGCCAGCAGCCCTGGGCGTAGCTCCTATAATTCACCCCTCCACTTT
>TRBV2|TRBJ1-2|.|TRBD1
CASTRDTGGYGYTF
TGTGCCAGCACCAGAGATACAGGGGGCTATGGCTACACCTTC
>TRBV11-2|TRBJ2-1|.|.
CASSLGTFYNEQFF
TGTGCCAGCAGCCTAGGGACTTTCTACAATGAGCAGTTCTTC
>TRBV19|TRBJ2-1|.|TRBD2
CASSEYSGGSYNEQFF
TGTGCCAGTAGTGAGTATAGCGGGGGCTCCTACAATGAGCAGTTCTTC
>TRBV27|TRBJ1-6|.|TRBD1
CASSLWTGGVGDNSPLHF
TGTGCCAGCAGTTTATGGACAGGGGGCGTTGGGGATAATTCACCCCTCCACTTT
>TRBV4-2|TRBJ1-6|.|.
CASSQDGPGWHSPLHF
TGTGCCAGCAGCCAAGATGGTCCGGGGTGGCATTCACCCCTCCACTTT
>TRBV5-1|TRBJ2-3|.|TRBD2
CASGTSGPLSTDTQYF
TGCGCCAGCGGGACTAGCGGACCTTTGAGCACAGATACGCAGTATTTT
>TRBV7-8|TRBJ2-1|.|.
CASSQNSGSYNEQFF
TGTGCCAGCAGCCAGAACTCAGGGTCCTACAATGAGCAGTTCTTC
>TRBV12-5|TRBJ2-1|.|.
CASGSGGKANEQFF
TGTGCTAGTGGTTCAGGGGGGAAGGCAAATGAGCAGTTCTTC
>TRBV7-2|TRBJ2-7|.|TRBD2
CASSSKPPGTSGGAYEQYF
TGTGCCAGCAGCTCCAAACCCCCCGGGACTAGCGGGGGGGCCTACGAGCAGTACTTC
>TRBV6-1|TRBJ1-5|.|TRBD1
CATEWDRGRQPQHF
TGTGCCACTGAGTGGGACAGGGGGCGTCAGCCCCAGCATTTT
>TRBV5-1|TRBJ1-1|.|.
CASSTQGYTEAFF
TGCGCCAGCAGCACCCAGGGATACACTGAAGCTTTCTTT
>TRBV4-3|TRBJ2-7|once|.
CASSLQAHSSYEQYF
TGCGCCAGCAGCCTTCAGGCCCACAGCTCCTACGAGCAGTACTTC
>TRBV7-2|TRBJ2-7|.|.
CASSFRQGIYEQYF
TGTGCCAGCAGCTTTAGGCAGGGGATCTACGAGCAGTACTTC
>TRBV21-1|TRBJ1-1|once|.
CASSKGRGRGAFF
TGTGCCAGCAGCAAAGGTAGGGGGAGAGGAGCTTTCTTT
>TRBV7-9|TRBJ2-7|.|TRBD1
CASSRQGRREQYF
TGTGCCAGCAGCCGACAGGGCCGCCGCGAGCAGTACTTC
>TRBV6-1|TRBJ1-2|.|.
CASTPRGFGYTF
TGTGCCAGCACCCCCCGCGGTTTTGGCTACACCTTC
>TRBV7-3|TRBJ1-5|.|.
CASSRVSNQPQHF
TGTGCCAGCAGCCGTGTGAGTAATCAGCCCCAGCATTTT
>TRBV7-2|TRBJ2-5|.|TRBD2
CASSTGGAGETQYF
TGTGCCAGCAGTACCGGGGGGGCCGGAGAGACCCAGTACTTC
>TRBV11-2|TRBJ1-1|.|.
CASSLVIGGVGLNTEAFF
TGTGCCAGCAGCTTAGTCATCGGGGGAGTAGGCTTGAACACTGAAGCTTTCTTT
>TRBV7-6|TRBJ2-3|.|.
CASSLARGDTQYF
TGTGCCAGCAGCTTAGCCCGGGGAGATACGCAGTATTTT
>TRBV18|TRBJ2-7|.|TRBD1
CASSPPGQGPYEQYF
TGTGCCAGCTCACCTCCGGGACAGGGTCCCTACGAGCAGTACTTC
>TRBV11-3|TRBJ2-7|.|.
CASSTRGGTYEQYF
TGTGCCAGCAGCACCCGAGGTGGCACCTACGAGCAGTACTTC
>TRBV5-1|TRBJ2-1|.|.
CASSNVQGGYNEQFF
TGCGCCAGCAGCAACGTTCAGGGTGGCTACAATGAGCAGTTCTTC
>TRBV6-5|TRBJ2-5|.|.
CASRIAETQYF
TGTGCCAGCAGGATCGCGGAGACCCAGTACTTC
>TRBV21-1|TRBJ2-7|.|.
CASSIKRGVLYEQYF
TGTGCCAGCAGCATAAAGCGGGGGGTCCTCTACGAGCAGTACTTC
>TRBV5-1|TRBJ1-1|.|.
CASSPTLNTEAFF
TGCGCCAGCAGCCCGACACTGAACACTGAAGCTTTCTTT
>TRBV7-9|TRBJ1-2|.|.
CASSPVQGNGYTF
TGTGCCAGCAGCCCCGTGCAGGGGAATGGCTACACCTTC
>TRBV5-1|TRBJ1-6|once|.
CASSQTRGNSPLHF
TGCGCCAGCAGCCAGACTCGGGGGAATTCACCCCTCCACTTT
>TRBV19|TRBJ1-5|.|TRBD1
CASSTTGSGQPQHF
TGTGCCAGTAGTACGACAGGGTCTGGTCAGCCCCAGCATTTT
>TRBV2|TRBJ2-6|.|.
CASSVTSGANGLTF
TGTGCCAGCAGTGTAACCTCTGGGGCCAACGGCCTGACTTTC
>TRBV19|TRBJ2-1|.|TRBD1
CASSYRGTYNEQFF
TGTGCCAGTAGCTACAGGGGTACCTACAATGAGCAGTTCTTC
>TRBV9|TRBJ2-1|.|TRBD2
CASSVPSGGSYNEQFF
TGTGCCAGCAGCGTTCCTAGCGGGGGGTCCTACAATGAGCAGTTCTTC
>TRBV19|TRBJ1-1|.|.
CASSIRGLNTEAFF
TGTGCCAGTAGTATCCGGGGTTTGAACACTGAAGCTTTCTTT
>TRBV5-1|TRBJ2-4|few|.
CASSLSAGKNIQYF
TGCGCCAGCAGCTTGAGTGCCGGCAAAAACATTCAGTACTTC
>TRBV4-3|TRBJ1-1|.|.
CASSQGVASGAFF
TGCGCCAGCAGCCAAGGCGTAGCCTCGGGAGCTTTCTTT
>TRBV15|TRBJ1-3|.|.
CATSRDGTLSGNTIYF
TGTGCCACCAGCAGAGATGGGACATTGTCTGGAAACACCATATATTTT
>TRBV6-6|TRBJ2-2|.|.
CASSYPKVDGELFF
TGTGCCAGCAGTTACCCGAAAGTAGACGGGGAGCTGTTTTTT